The present TCR beta chain was sequenced within a study of T cells in Graves' hyperthyroidism and ophthalmopathy. This clonotype turned up a few times. Germline V gene lookup returns CDR1 LNHNV and CDR2 YYDKDF (reference sequence). There are 13 residues in the CDR3. V dropped 6 bases and J dropped 2 bases, with 9 bases sitting between them. Amplification of TCR beta CDR3 regions was performed using RNA transcripts as template. The primer set for the first-round RT-PCR of the TCR CDR3 was HTBI. TCRdb analysed the multiplex PCR reads with MiXCR anew, one entry per CDR3 protein. The sample has almost 500,000 distinct CDR3 sequences; around a fifth are singletons.

The chain uses TRBV15 and TRBJ2-3; D is uncertain. The sequence derives from a woman in her sixties or seventies with Graves' ophthalmopathy. Sequenced sample: blood. The CDR3, as DNA: TGTGCCACCAGTCGCGGTTTCACAGATACGCAGTATTTT. Amino acid sequence: CATSRGFTDTQYF.